This T cell receptor (beta chain) was documented in a study of breast tumors, draining lymph nodes, adjacent tissues. Regarding the study as a whole: Most tumor T cells seemingly derive from lymph node, then expand in tumor.

The CDR3 runs to 15 residues. CDR1 is KGHDR, CDR2 SFDVKD, per germline. V lost 4 bases and J lost 10, with 18 bases in between. TCRdb analysed the multiplex PCR reads with MiXCR anew, one entry per CDR3 protein. The profile shows about 14,000 distinct CDR3 sequences, 55% of them singletons. Remarks on this clonotype: Its antigen is currently unknown.

The gene calls are TRBV24-1 and TRBJ1-4, with D tentatively TRBD1 (6 bases). The material sequenced was tumor-adjacent breast tissue. This TCR derives from a female donor with breast cancer. Some clones in this sample may be carry-over from other donors' samples. CDR3 in amino acids: CATSDPDRFGGKLFF. As DNA, the CDR3 is TGTGCCACCAGTGACCCGGACAGATTCGGAGGAAAACTGTTTTTT.